One and the same sample provided the 21 T cell receptor beta chains below, sequenced in a study of early T cells in non-severe SARS-CoV-2 infection. In TCRdb, the 5' RACE reads were re-called with MiXCR into one record per CDR3 protein. The sample shows roughly 80,000 distinct CDR3 sequences, about 16% of them seen only once. The material sequenced was whole blood. The receptors were gathered from an adult who was a healthcare worker with PCR-confirmed SARS-CoV-2 infection or an uninfected control (not recorded which).

The chain has TRBV6-2 or TRBV6-3 and TRBJ2-1; D might be TRBD2 (5 bases). The V and J ends lost 5 bases and 3 bases respectively, with 14 bases between them. This CDR3 has 15 amino acids. In germline, CDR1 is MNHEY, CDR2 SVGEGT. CDR3 amino acids: CASSPSGLDYNEQFF. The DNA for the CDR3 is TGTGCCAGCAGTCCTTCGGGGTTAGACTACAATGAGCAGTTCTTC.

This clonotype was picked up a small number of times. This sequence joins TRBV6-5 and TRBJ1-5; D uncertain. Germline V gene sequence: CDR1 MNHEY, CDR2 SVGAGI. This CDR3 contains 13 residues. Between the trimmed V and J ends, which lost 6 bases and 4 bases, there was a span of 10 bases. DNA of the CDR3: TGTGCCAGCAGCCTTCGTTTTAATCAGCCCCAGCATTTT. Translating it yields CASSLRFNQPQHF.

This clonotype was picked up a small number of times. The J gene is TRBJ2-3, the V gene TRBV21-1; no DNA check was done on the table's D call, TRBD1. TRBV21-1 is recorded as a pseudogene. This CDR3 is built from 15 residues. The CDR3, as DNA: TGTGCCAGCAGCAAAGGGAGCAGGGACGCAGATACGCAGTATTTT. Encoded protein: CASSKGSRDADTQYF.

This clonotype was detected only a few times. The chain couples TRBV7-2 to TRBJ2-6; TRBD2 matches 7 bases. The CDR3 spans 17 residues. With V trimmed by 5 bases and J by 4 bases, 11 bases remained unmatched. The germline V gene has CDR1 SGHTA and CDR2 FQGNSA. CDR3 sequence (DNA): TGTGCCAGCAGCGCGAGGACTAGGATGTTGGGGGCCAACGTCCTGACTTTC. This translates into CASSARTRMLGANVLTF. The full variable domain, completed using reference TRBV7-2 and TRBJ2-6, is GAGVSQSPSNKVTEKGKDVELRCDPISGHTALYWYRQSLGQGLEFLIYFQGNSAPDKSGLPSDRFSAERTGGSVSTLTIQRTQQEDSAVYLCASSARTRMLGANVLTFGAGSRLTVL.

The rearrangement uses TRBV6-5 and TRBJ2-3; 9 nucleotides align to TRBD1. Per the germline V gene, CDR1 is MNHEY and CDR2 is SVGAGI. This CDR3 is built from 16 residues. V lost 5 bases to trimming and J lost 0 bases; unmatched junction nucleotides: 6. The DNA for the CDR3 is TGTGCCAGCAGTCCTCACAGGGGGCTAAGCACAGATACGCAGTATTTT. Its protein is CASSPHRGLSTDTQYF.

This clonotype occurred a few times. This chain uses TRBV4-3 with TRBJ1-1; 7 nucleotides align to TRBD1. Unmatched junction bases numbered 12, after V lost 6 bases and J lost 5 bases. Per the germline V gene, CDR1 is LGHNA and CDR2 is YSLEER. The CDR3 sequence is 15 residues long. The CDR3 DNA follows: TGCGCCAGCAGGAGAGGGGGCCTGGAAGGGACTGAAGCTTTCTTT. Its translation is CASRRGGLEGTEAFF.

This clonotype was observed a handful of times. The chain combines TRBV29-1 with TRBJ2-7, with 9 bases matching TRBD2. Germline CDR1 reads SQVTM; CDR2 reads ANQGSEA. J gave up 3 bases and V 3 bases, and 3 bases lay outside the gene matches. This CDR3 has 13 residues. The CDR3 reads CSVDAGGSYEQYF. CDR3 bases: TGCAGCGTTGACGCGGGAGGGAGCTACGAGCAGTACTTC.

The V and J genes are TRBV3-1 and TRBJ1-5; 7 positions match TRBD1. The germline V gene encodes CDR1 LGHDT and CDR2 YNNKEL (reference sequence). The ends lost 1 base at V and 2 bases at J; junction bases unmatched: 2. The CDR3 contains 15 residues. The CDR3 sequence: CASSQAGQGNQPQHF. CDR3 DNA sequence: TGTGCCAGCAGCCAAGCTGGACAGGGCAATCAGCCCCAGCATTTT.

This clonotype has just a few counts. The chain has TRBV28 and TRBJ2-3; TRBD1 or TRBD2 may be the D gene (5 bases each). The V gene lost 7 bases and the J gene lost 2 bases, with 28 bases spanning the gap. In germline, CDR1 is MDHEN, CDR2 SYDVKM. This CDR3 comprises 19 residues. The CDR3, as DNA: TGTGCCAGCACCCCTGGGGCGTGGGCGGGTGAACTCTACACAGATACGCAGTATTTT. Its protein is CASTPGAWAGELYTDTQYF.

This clonotype was counted at least ten times. The chain combines TRBV6-6 with TRBJ2-7, with 12 bases that match TRBD1. The germline V gene has CDR1 MNHNY and CDR2 SVGAGI (reference sequence). The CDR3 totals 15 residues. J gave up 7 bases and V 2 bases, and 6 bases lay outside the gene matches. CDR3 in amino acids: CASSYLGQGAGEQYF. CDR3 nucleotide sequence: TGTGCCAGCAGTTACCTGGGACAGGGGGCAGGAGAGCAGTACTTC.

Ten or more counts support this clonotype. The rearrangement links TRBV20-1 to TRBJ1-5; the D is unclear. CDR1 DFQATT and CDR2 SNEGSKA come from the germline V gene (reference sequence). The CDR3 is 13 amino acids. V lost 6 bases and J lost 0, with 9 bases in between. For the CDR3, the DNA is TGCAGTGCCCGACATGATAGCAATCAGCCCCAGCATTTT. This translates into CSARHDSNQPQHF.

The table lists this clonotype with a few counts. The chain joins TRBV7-9 to TRBJ2-6, with D unresolved. The CDR3 contains 15 residues. V was cut by 2 bases and J by 0 bases, with 5 bases left in between. In germline, CDR1 is SEHNR, CDR2 FQNEAQ (reference sequence). The DNA of the CDR3 is TGTGCCAGCAGCTTACAGAGCTCTGGGGCCAACGTCCTGACTTTC. Translation gives CASSLQSSGANVLTF.

This clonotype was seen ten or more times. This chain uses TRBV5-4 with TRBJ2-1; tentative D call: TRBD2 (6 bases). The CDR3 sequence is 15 residues long. Between the trimmed V and J ends, which lost 4 bases and 6 bases, there was a span of 17 bases. From germline, CDR1 is SGHNT and CDR2 YYREEE (reference sequence). The CDR3 reads CASSGGLKVVNEQFF. For the CDR3, the DNA is TGTGCCAGCAGCGGCGGACTAAAAGTGGTCAATGAGCAGTTCTTC.

A note on this clonotype: At one of its ends the junction is not consistent with the germline gene, which may arise from a read error. This chain uses TRBV28 with TRBJ1-4, with D uncertain. Germline V gene sequence: CDR1 MDHEN, CDR2 SYDVKM. The length of the CDR3 is 15 residues. The CDR3 sequence: CASSMVTGTNKKLFF. CDR3 coding DNA: TGTGCCAGCAGTATGGTCACCGGAACTAATAAAAAACTGTTTTTT.

There are a few counts of this clonotype. The J gene is TRBJ2-1, the V gene TRBV5-1; 11 bases are shared with TRBD2. Germline lookup yields CDR1 SGHRS and CDR2 YFSETQ. J lost 2 bases, V lost 4 bases, and 2 bases had no gene match. This CDR3 region has 15 residues. The CDR3 protein is CASSTSGSPYNEQFF. DNA of the CDR3: TGCGCCAGCAGCACTAGCGGGAGCCCCTACAATGAGCAGTTCTTC.

V is TRBV7-9 and J is TRBJ1-3; the D gene is possibly TRBD1 (5 bases). V lost 5 bases, J lost 0 bases, and 17 bases lay in between. The CDR3 covers 17 residues. CDR1 and CDR2 (germline): SEHNR, FQNEAQ (reference sequence). As DNA, the CDR3 is TGTGCCAGCAGCCCGGGCTGGGGGATACGCTCTGGAAACACCATATATTTT. It specifies CASSPGWGIRSGNTIYF.

In its sample, this clonotype was seen many times. The rearrangement uses TRBV20-1 and TRBJ1-2, with D hard to call. The CDR3 has 14 amino acids. Germline CDR1 is DFQATT and CDR2 is SNEGSKA (reference sequence). Trimming cost V 3 bases and J 0 bases, with 11 bases left between them. The CDR3 DNA reads TGCAGTGCTAGGGTACCTGGGGCTAACTATGGCTACACCTTC. Its protein is CSARVPGANYGYTF.

The gene calls are TRBV4-1 and TRBJ1-4; D call uncertain. Germline lookup yields CDR1 MGHRA and CDR2 YSYEKL. The CDR3 loop spans 15 amino acids. V lost 2 bases, J lost 4 bases, and 11 bases lay in between. The CDR3 protein is CASSQYDLVNEKLFF. The DNA of the CDR3 is TGCGCCAGCAGCCAATATGATCTGGTTAATGAAAAACTGTTTTTT.

This sequence joins TRBV5-1 and TRBJ2-7; 8 bases match TRBD1. V was pared by 4 bases and J by 2 bases, with 8 bases of the junction left unmatched. In germline, CDR1 is SGHRS, CDR2 YFSETQ. CDR3 length: 15 residues. Written as DNA, the CDR3 is TGCGCCAGCAGCCAATCCGGGACAGGTCCCTACGAGCAGTACTTC. Its protein is CASSQSGTGPYEQYF.

At least ten counts were recorded for this clonotype. CDR3: CSVTGGGYTF. CDR3 in DNA: TGCAGCGTGACAGGGGGCGGCTACACCTTC. The V call is TRBV29-1, the J call TRBJ1-2, with 10 nucleotides matching TRBD1. Per the germline V gene, CDR1 is SQVTM and CDR2 is ANQGSEA. The CDR3 is 10 residues long. After removal of 6 bases from V and 8 bases from J, the junction contained 0 bases not matched to a gene.

This clonotype has a handful of counts. This rearrangement joins TRBV7-3 to TRBJ1-1; D might be TRBD1 (5 bases). Germline CDR1 reads SGHTA; CDR2 reads FQGTGA. The CDR3 length is 15 residues. Trimming removed 5 bases at V and 1 base at J, with 14 bases between. DNA of the CDR3: TGTGCCAGCAGCCTAGGCGGACACGGGAACACTGAAGCTTTCTTT. It translates to CASSLGGHGNTEAFF. The full variable domain, with the rest looked up from reference TRBV7-3 and TRBJ1-1, is GAGVSQTPSNKVTEKGKYVELRCDPISGHTALYWYRQSLGQGPEFLIYFQGTGAADDSGLPNDRFFAVRPEGSVSTLKIQRTERGDSAVYLCASSLGGHGNTEAFFGQGTRLTVV.